The clone carrying this TCR beta chain occurred many times. Antigen unknown. From the 5' RACE reads, TCRdb called clonotypes with MiXCR, one entry per CDR3 protein. Of 1.5 million to 2 million distinct CDR3 sequences in the sample, around 33% were seen once. This entry belongs to a study of identical twins. The study's findings and limits: Without tracking the same donors, conclusions rested on cross-sectional statistical analysis.

The CDR3 sequence is 13 residues long. V was trimmed by 4 bases and J by 1 base, leaving 7 bases between them. Per germline, CDR1 SQVTM and CDR2 ANQGSEA. This clonotype originated in a newborn girl in good health. The chain joins TRBV29-1 to TRBJ1-4; D is unclear. The sequenced sample was cord blood. The CDR3 sequence: CSVAVGTNEKLFF. CDR3 sequence (DNA): TGCAGCGTTGCGGTTGGAACTAATGAAAAACTGTTTTTT.